Described below is a single TCR beta chain sequence and its context. These data come from a study of control samples from healthy donors and cancer patients. The table came from immunoSEQ multiplex PCR; TCRdb's copy has only in-frame clones and leaves some out. The data show 90,000 or so clones, around 85% seen once. The CDR3 has 13 residues. The germline V gene has CDR1 SGHTA and CDR2 FQGTGA. The ends lost 5 bases at V and 4 bases at J; junction bases unmatched: 5. This receptor was obtained from a man between 65 and 85 years old with lung cancer. Sequenced sample: PBMCs. The chain couples TRBV7-3 to TRBJ2-7, with 7 positions matching TRBD1. The CDR3 is CASSRGQEYEQYF. CDR3 DNA: TGTGCCAGCAGCCGAGGACAGGAATACGAGCAGTACTTC.